The subject of this entry is one TCR beta chain. Its antigen remains unknown. The PCR contained 60 Vbeta and 13 Jbeta primers. Method: immunoSEQ multiplex PCR; TCRdb's copy keeps in-frame clones and lacks some. The data show about 260,000 clones, around four fifths seen once. Germline V CDR1 and CDR2: LNHDA, SQIVND (reference sequence). The germline V and J ends were trimmed by 2 bases and 4 bases, with 8 bases remaining between them. This CDR3 contains 14 residues. The data originate from a study of cytomegalovirus exposure and HLA in healthy donors. Study-wide background: Earlier sequencing of 150 million to 200 million T cells yielded fewer than 140 million unique TCR beta sequences. Findings and limits, study-wide: The authors later found most CMV-associated TCR beta chains appeared HLA-restricted. Exclusion applied to some V segments, including TRBV6-2 and TRBV6-3, as they were indistinguishable.

This chain connects TRBV19 to TRBJ2-2, with no clear D. The receptor was isolated from a woman in her thirties or forties in good health and CMV-seropositive. Specimen: PBMCs. In nucleotides, the CDR3 is TGTGCCAGTAGTATATCACATGGCACCGGGGAGCTGTTTTTT. Translation: CASSISHGTGELFF.